This T cell receptor (beta chain) was documented in a study of T cell responses to AZD1222 COVID-19 vaccine. Study findings and constraints: Just a handful of AZD1222 recipients were seropositive at baseline.

Clones were read by immunoSEQ multiplex PCR, and TCRdb kept only the in-frame ones, dropping some. The sample shows more than 95,000 clones, 88% of them seen only once. The length of the CDR3 is 13 residues. V trimming: 0 bases; J trimming: 13 bases; junction bases outside the gene matches: 8. Germline-derived CDR1 and CDR2 are SGHNT and YYREEE (reference sequence). Turning to this clone: The antigen is not known.

The sequence came from an adult in good health. The starting material was peripheral blood, obtained on day 0 of AZD1222 vaccination. This sequence joins TRBV5-4 and TRBJ1-2; 8 bases match TRBD1. CDR3 in amino acids: CASSLVDRGRVTF. The DNA of the CDR3 is TGTGCCAGCAGCTTGGTTGACAGGGGAAGAGTCACCTTC.